These T cell receptor beta chains were read from a single sample in a study of blood T cell repertoires in COVID-19. Libraries were prepared by immunoSEQ multiplex PCR; TCRdb keeps only in-frame clonotypes and omits some of them. This sample has 100,000 to 140,000 clones, with about four fifths found just once. The sequenced material came from peripheral blood. The receptors originated from an older man with acute or convalescent COVID-19. The CDR3 runs from the conserved cysteine through the conserved F or W. A D gene is named only where the DNA matches it firmly. Clone size is given for some rows only: seen once, a few or many times, or a class if the clone is expanded.

j_call clone_size v_call d_call cdr3_nt cdr3_aa
TRBJ2-5 . TRBV4-2 . TGTGCCAGCAGCCATTCCGGACAGATTAGTTCGAACCAAGAGACCCAGTACTTC CASSHSGQISSNQETQYF
TRBJ1-1 . TRBV6-5 . TGTGCCAGCAGCCAAGACAGGACGAACACTGAAGCTTTCTTT CASSQDRTNTEAFF
TRBJ1-1 . TRBV6-5 . TGTGCCAGCCAAGGGGTCGTGAACACTGAAGCTTTCTTT CASQGVVNTEAFF
TRBJ1-1 . TRBV7-2 . TGTGCCAGCAGCTTAGATCCACTCACGAACACTGAAGCTTTCTTT CASSLDPLTNTEAFF
TRBJ2-7 . TRBV7-7 TRBD2 TGTGCTAGCAGCTTAGGACTAGAAGGGGACGAGCAGTACTTC CASSLGLEGDEQYF
TRBJ2-5 . TRBV3-1/TRBV3-2 . TGTGCCAGCAGCCACCCCAGGGGTCGAGAGACCCAGTACTTC CASSHPRGRETQYF
TRBJ1-4 . TRBV29-1 . TGCAGCGTGGCCTATCGGGCTAATGAAAAACTGTTTTTT CSVAYRANEKLFF
TRBJ1-1 . TRBV6-6 . TGTGCCAGCATCCCGGAAGGGAGCACTGAAGCTTTCTTT CASIPEGSTEAFF
TRBJ2-7 . TRBV19 TRBD1 TGTGCCAGTCGGGGACAGGGGACCTACGAGCAGTACTTC CASRGQGTYEQYF
TRBJ1-6 . TRBV7-3 . TGTGCCAGCAGCTTAAATCCAGGGGCTAGTTCACCCCTCCACTTT CASSLNPGASSPLHF
TRBJ2-7 . TRBV12-3/TRBV12-4 . TGTGCCAGCAGTTTAAGACACCTCGGCGAGCAGTACTTC CASSLRHLGEQYF
TRBJ1-4 . TRBV9 . TGTGCCAGCCTGGGGGAGGGGATAGGTGAAAAACTGTTTTTT CASLGEGIGEKLFF
TRBJ2-3 once TRBV5-8 . TGTGCCAGCAGCTTGTTAGAGGCAGATACGCAGTATTTT CASSLLEADTQYF
TRBJ1-6 . TRBV5-5 . TGTGCCAGCAGCTTCACGCCGGGACTCATAAATTCACCCCTCCACTTT CASSFTPGLINSPLHF
TRBJ1-1 . TRBV11-2 . TGTGCCAGCAGCCCCCCTACCACTGAAGCTTTCTTT CASSPPTTEAFF
TRBJ1-5 . TRBV5-8 TRBD1 TGTGCCAGTACCCCAGGGGGCACATCCAATCAGCCCCAGCATTTT CASTPGGTSNQPQHF
TRBJ1-3 . TRBV19 TRBD1 TGTGCCAGTAGGGGTGGGACAGAGAGCTCTGGAAACACCATATATTTT CASRGGTESSGNTIYF
TRBJ2-6 . TRBV7-3 . TGTGCCAGCGGCGAGACACGGTCTGGGGCCAACGTCCTGACTTTC CASGETRSGANVLTF
TRBJ2-1 few TRBV5-1 TRBD2 TGCGCCAGCGGGCGGGAGGGGAACAATGAGCAGTTCTTC CASGREGNNEQFF
TRBJ2-2 . TRBV18 TRBD1 TGTGCCAGCTCAACAGGGGCTAACACCGGGGAGCTGTTTTTT CASSTGANTGELFF
TRBJ1-5 . TRBV5-1 TRBD1 TGCGCCAGCAGCCAAGGGTTGACAGGGGGCAATCAGCCCCAGCATTTT CASSQGLTGGNQPQHF
TRBJ2-1 . TRBV24-1 . TGTGCCACCAGTGACGACAGGAATAATGAGCAGTTCTTC CATSDDRNNEQFF
TRBJ1-2 once TRBV7-9 . TGTGCCAGCAGCTTAGGTACAGCTAACTATGGCTACACCTTC CASSLGTANYGYTF
TRBJ1-1 . TRBV20-1 TRBD1 TGCAGTATAGGGGGCGCTACTGAAGCTTTCTTT CSIGGATEAFF
TRBJ2-7 . TRBV11-3 . TGTGCCAGCAGCCCGGGACTCTGGGGCCCCTACGAGCAGTACTTC CASSPGLWGPYEQYF
TRBJ1-2 . TRBV3-1/TRBV3-2 . TGTGCCAGCAGCCAAGATCGCGGCAGGGGTCAGGGCTACACCTTC CASSQDRGRGQGYTF
TRBJ1-1 . TRBV5-8 . TGTGCCAGCAGAAGGGGTGTGAACACTGAAGCTTTCTTT CASRRGVNTEAFF
TRBJ2-7 . TRBV6-5 . TGTGCCAGCAACTCTGGCTACGAGCAGTACTTC CASNSGYEQYF
TRBJ1-5 few TRBV3-1/TRBV3-2 . TGTGCCAGCAGCCAATACGGGGATACCCAGCATTTT CASSQYGDTQHF
TRBJ1-2 . TRBV6-4 . TGTGCCAGCAGTGACTCGTCAGGGAACTATGGCTACACCTTC CASSDSSGNYGYTF
TRBJ2-1 . TRBV11-2 TRBD2 TGTGCCAGCAGCTTGGGGACTAGCCGTGAGCAGTTCTTC CASSLGTSREQFF
TRBJ2-7 . TRBV29-1 TRBD2 TGCAGCGTTAGAATTGGGGGGGTTGGCCACGAGCAGTACTTC CSVRIGGVGHEQYF
TRBJ1-1 . TRBV14 TRBD1 TGTGCCAGCAGCCAAGACGCAGGGGGGAACACTGAAGCTTTCTTT CASSQDAGGNTEAFF
TRBJ1-2 . TRBV27 . TGTGCCAGCAGTTTATCAACCGGGATCGGTGGCTACACCTTC CASSLSTGIGGYTF
TRBJ1-3 . TRBV7-8 . TGTGCCAGCAGTCCGCGGAGTCGGAGGTCTGGAAACACCATATATTTT CASSPRSRRSGNTIYF
TRBJ1-5 . TRBV18 . TGTGCCAGCTCACCGGGGAGGGGTGGCAATCAGCCCCAGCATTTT CASSPGRGGNQPQHF
TRBJ2-1 . TRBV3-1/TRBV3-2 TRBD2 TGTGCCAGCAGCCTCGGACTAGCGGGGGATGGTGAGCAGTTCTTC CASSLGLAGDGEQFF
TRBJ2-1 few TRBV7-3 TRBD1 TGTGCCAGCAGCGCCCGGACAGGATGGAATGAGCAGTTCTTC CASSARTGWNEQFF
TRBJ2-1 . TRBV24-1 . TGTGCCACCAGTGTGGGGGGTACGAATGAGCAGTTCTTC CATSVGGTNEQFF
TRBJ2-1 few TRBV5-1 TRBD2 TGCGCCAGCAGCTTGGTGCGGGGGGGAAACAATGAGCAGTTCTTC CASSLVRGGNNEQFF
TRBJ2-2 . TRBV15 . TGTGCCACCAGCAGGAAAGACAGGCCGTCCGGGGAGCTGTTTTTT CATSRKDRPSGELFF
TRBJ1-1 . TRBV19 . TGTGCCAGCAGAGGGAGTGATATGATGGACACTGAAGCTTTCTTT CASRGSDMMDTEAFF
TRBJ1-4 few TRBV5-6 TRBD1 TGTGCCAGCAGCCAATACGGGGACAGGGGAGGAGAAAAACTGTTTTTT CASSQYGDRGGEKLFF
TRBJ1-2 . TRBV5-1 TRBD1 TGCGCCAGCAGCGAGGACAGGGCGAACTATGGCTACACCTTC CASSEDRANYGYTF
TRBJ1-5 . TRBV2 . TGTGCCAGCGAGGGCGACGCGGCAAATCAGCCCCAGCATTTT CASEGDAANQPQHF
TRBJ2-3 . TRBV5-1 . TGCGCCAGCAGCTTGGCAGGGCTGGGGATGACAGATACGCAGTATTTT CASSLAGLGMTDTQYF
TRBJ2-1 once TRBV12-3/TRBV12-4 TRBD1 TGTGCCAGCAGCGGACAGGGGATTGAGCAGTTCTTC CASSGQGIEQFF